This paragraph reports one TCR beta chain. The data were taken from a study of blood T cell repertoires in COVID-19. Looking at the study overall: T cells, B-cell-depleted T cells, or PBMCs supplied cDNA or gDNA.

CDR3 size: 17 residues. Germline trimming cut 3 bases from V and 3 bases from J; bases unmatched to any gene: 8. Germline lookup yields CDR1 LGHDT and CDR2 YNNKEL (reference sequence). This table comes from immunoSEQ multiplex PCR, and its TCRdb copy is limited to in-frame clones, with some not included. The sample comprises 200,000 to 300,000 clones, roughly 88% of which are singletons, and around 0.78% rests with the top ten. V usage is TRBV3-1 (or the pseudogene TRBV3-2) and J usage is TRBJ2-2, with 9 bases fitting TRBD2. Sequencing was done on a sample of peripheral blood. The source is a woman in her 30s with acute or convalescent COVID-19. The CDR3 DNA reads TGTGCCAGCAGCCAGACCCCAGCGGGAGGTTACACCGGGGAGCTGTTTTTT. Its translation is CASSQTPAGGYTGELFF.